This TCR beta chain was captured by sequencing in a study of cytomegalovirus exposure and HLA in healthy donors. At the level of the study: Of all 400 or so donors who were genotyped, around 79% belonged to the Caucasian-associated ancestry cluster.

All the people who gave samples were healthy bone marrow donors. Trimming stripped 8 bases from V and 6 bases from J, with 11 bases between. There are 11 residues in the CDR3. The V gene's germline CDR1 is MNHEY and CDR2 SVGAGI. The PCR ran on 60 Vbeta and 13 Jbeta primers. TCRdb's table, derived via immunoSEQ multiplex PCR, lists solely in-frame clones and lacks some. The sample has tens of thousands of clones, 75% to 90% seen once. The specimen was PBMCs. The rearrangement links TRBV6-5 to TRBJ2-7; unclear D gene. The receptor comes from a woman aged 40 to 50 in good health and CMV-seropositive. CDR3 residues: CASGQSSEQYF. CDR3 DNA sequence: TGTGCCAGCGGTCAGTCATCCGAGCAGTACTTC.